These T cell receptor beta chains were read from a single sample in a study of T-cell reconstitution after alpha-beta-depleted transplantation in children. Each CDR3 protein is one row after TCRdb ran MiXCR on the PCR reads. The sample contains some 240,000 distinct CDR3 sequences, 7.5% to 10% of which appear only once. The specimen was PBMCs from the stem cell graft donor, collected from the stem cell graft. All receptors derive from a human donor who donated a stem cell graft to a child with SCID. The conserved cysteine and the conserved F or W are not part of the CDR3 here.

j_call v_call cdr3_aa
TRBJ2-1 TRBV12-3/TRBV12-4 ASSRTDVSSYNEQF
TRBJ2-3 TRBV4-3 ASSQDPIAGGTDTQY
TRBJ2-1 TRBV20-1 SAGQTNEQF
TRBJ1-1 TRBV5-1 ASSLTGGRETEAF
TRBJ2-1 TRBV9 ASTTGGGPDYEQF
TRBJ1-5 TRBV28 ASSYNAGVLSNQPQH
TRBJ2-7 TRBV12-3/TRBV12-4 ASSPRGQDKTYEQY
TRBJ1-6 TRBV27 ASSSLQGVNSPLH
TRBJ2-3 TRBV6-5 ASTPPGTSKGTQY
TRBJ2-3 TRBV3-1 ASSQSGTGLDTQY
TRBJ1-1 TRBV29-1 SVVVGQGTEAF
TRBJ2-7 TRBV5-1 ASSSFRDRGIYEQY
TRBJ2-1 TRBV4-2 ASSQDFVAEQF
TRBJ2-7 TRBV6-1 ASSDRDRGYEQY
TRBJ1-2 TRBV7-2 ASSFADQGGRRYT
TRBJ1-3 TRBV20-1 SARGGVAGGNTIY
TRBJ2-3 TRBV9 ASSVLSGGITDTQY
TRBJ2-2 TRBV5-1 ASRSDRFTGELF
TRBJ2-7 TRBV7-6 ASSLGGVGTYEQY
TRBJ1-3 TRBV7-8 ASSLEVGSAGNTIY
TRBJ2-7 TRBV5-1 ASSAGSYYEQY
TRBJ2-2 TRBV19 ASSIRGEDTGELF
TRBJ2-1 TRBV5-1 ASSDLDEQF
TRBJ2-3 TRBV7-7 ASSRGQSSNTQY
TRBJ1-2 TRBV9 ASSGWPPLFTGDYGYT
TRBJ2-7 TRBV6-5 ASSYRGDRDYEQY
TRBJ1-1 TRBV20-1 SATDRNTEAF
TRBJ1-2 TRBV9 ASSVGSDPSELNYGYT
TRBJ2-1 TRBV11-2 ASSSPTTSGGVVEQF
TRBJ1-1 TRBV5-1 ASSLGSGGPTEAF
TRBJ1-5 TRBV2 ASSEGTGGNQPQH
TRBJ2-7 TRBV7-2 ASSLHRGKNSYEQY
TRBJ1-2 TRBV5-1 ASSLAPDPVNYGYT
TRBJ2-2 TRBV5-1 ASSPAGTNTGELF
TRBJ1-2 TRBV2 ASSSDVNYGYT
TRBJ1-4 TRBV18 ASSPYDGDDGKLF